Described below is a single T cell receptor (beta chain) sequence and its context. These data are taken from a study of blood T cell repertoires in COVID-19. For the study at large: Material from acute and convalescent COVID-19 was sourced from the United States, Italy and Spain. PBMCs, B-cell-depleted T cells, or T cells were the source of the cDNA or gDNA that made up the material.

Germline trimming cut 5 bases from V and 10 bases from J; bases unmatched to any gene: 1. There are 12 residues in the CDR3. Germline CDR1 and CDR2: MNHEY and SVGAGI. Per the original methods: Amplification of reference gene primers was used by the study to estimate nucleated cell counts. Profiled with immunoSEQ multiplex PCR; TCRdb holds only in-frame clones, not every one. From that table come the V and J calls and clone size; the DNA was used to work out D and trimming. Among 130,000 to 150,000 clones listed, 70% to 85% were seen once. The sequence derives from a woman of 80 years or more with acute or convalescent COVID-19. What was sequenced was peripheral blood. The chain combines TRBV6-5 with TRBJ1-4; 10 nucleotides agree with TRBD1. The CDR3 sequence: CASSRDRGKLFF. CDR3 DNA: TGTGCCAGCAGTAGGGACAGGGGAAAACTGTTTTTT.